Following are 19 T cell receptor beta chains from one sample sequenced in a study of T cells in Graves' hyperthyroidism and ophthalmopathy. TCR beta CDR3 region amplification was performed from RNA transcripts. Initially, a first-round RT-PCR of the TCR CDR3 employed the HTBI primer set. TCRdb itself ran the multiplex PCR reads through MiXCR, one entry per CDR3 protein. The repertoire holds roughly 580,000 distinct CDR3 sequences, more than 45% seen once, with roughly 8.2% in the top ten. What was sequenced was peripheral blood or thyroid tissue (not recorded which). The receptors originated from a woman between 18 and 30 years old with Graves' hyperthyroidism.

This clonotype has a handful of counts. The CDR3 DNA follows: TGTGCCATCAGTGCGACAGGGGCGGAGACCCAGTACTTC. Residues: CAISATGAETQYF. The chain joins TRBV10-3 to TRBJ2-5; TRBD1 aligns across 8 bases. J lost 5 bases, V lost 4 bases, and 3 bases had no gene match. Germline V lookup: CDR1 ENHRY, CDR2 SYGVKD. The CDR3 has 13 amino acids.

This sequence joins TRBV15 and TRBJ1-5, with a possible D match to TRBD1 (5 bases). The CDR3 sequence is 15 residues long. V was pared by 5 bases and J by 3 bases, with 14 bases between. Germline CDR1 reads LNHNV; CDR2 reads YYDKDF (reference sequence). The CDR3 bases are TGTGCCACCAGCTCCAAATTGGGGGACAATCAGCCCCAGCATTTT. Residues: CATSSKLGDNQPQHF.

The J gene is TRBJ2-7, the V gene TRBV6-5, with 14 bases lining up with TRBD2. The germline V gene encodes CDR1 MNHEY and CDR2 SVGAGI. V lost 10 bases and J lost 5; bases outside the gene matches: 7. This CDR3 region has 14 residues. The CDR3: CANKRLAGGNEQYF. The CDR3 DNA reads TGTGCCAACAAAAGACTAGCGGGAGGGAACGAGCAGTACTTC.

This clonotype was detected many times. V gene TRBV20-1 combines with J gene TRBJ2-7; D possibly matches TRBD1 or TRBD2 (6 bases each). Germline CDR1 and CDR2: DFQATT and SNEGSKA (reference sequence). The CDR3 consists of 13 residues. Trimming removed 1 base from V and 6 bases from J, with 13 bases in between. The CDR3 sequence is CSARVGGLGEQYF. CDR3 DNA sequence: TGCAGTGCTAGAGTTGGGGGGCTTGGCGAGCAGTACTTC.

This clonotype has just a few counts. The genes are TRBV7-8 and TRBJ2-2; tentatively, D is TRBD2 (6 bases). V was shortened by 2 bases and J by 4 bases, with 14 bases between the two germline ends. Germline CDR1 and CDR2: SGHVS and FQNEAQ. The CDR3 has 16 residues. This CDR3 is CASSLYGRRVTGELFF. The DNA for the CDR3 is TGTGCCAGCAGCTTATACGGGAGAAGGGTCACCGGGGAGCTGTTTTTT. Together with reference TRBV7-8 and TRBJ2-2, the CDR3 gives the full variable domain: GAGVSQSPRYKVAKRGQDVALRCDPISGHVSLFWYQQALGQGPEFLTYFQNEAQLDKSGLPSDRFFAERPEGSVSTLKIQRTQQEDSAVYLCASSLYGRRVTGELFFGEGSRLTVL.

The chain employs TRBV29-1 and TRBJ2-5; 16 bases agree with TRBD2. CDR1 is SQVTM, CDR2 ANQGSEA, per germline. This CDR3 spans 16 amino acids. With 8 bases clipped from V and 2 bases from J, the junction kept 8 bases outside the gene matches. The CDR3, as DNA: TGCAGCTTACTGCCGGGACTAGCGGGAGGGCAAGAGACCCAGTACTTC. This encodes CSLLPGLAGGQETQYF.

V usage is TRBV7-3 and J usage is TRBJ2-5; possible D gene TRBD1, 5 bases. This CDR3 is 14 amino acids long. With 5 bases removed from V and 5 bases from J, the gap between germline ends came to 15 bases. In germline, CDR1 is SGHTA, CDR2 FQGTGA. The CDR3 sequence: CASSPEAGLETQYF. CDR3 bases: TGTGCCAGCAGCCCAGAGGCAGGGCTGGAGACCCAGTACTTC.

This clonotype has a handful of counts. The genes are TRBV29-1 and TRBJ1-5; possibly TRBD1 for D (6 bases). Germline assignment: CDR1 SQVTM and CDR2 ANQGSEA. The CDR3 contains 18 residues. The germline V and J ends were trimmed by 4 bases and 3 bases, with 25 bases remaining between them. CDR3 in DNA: TGCAGCGTTGTACCTTTGACCTCCTCTACAGGGTCCAATCAGCCCCAGCATTTT. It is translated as CSVVPLTSSTGSNQPQHF.

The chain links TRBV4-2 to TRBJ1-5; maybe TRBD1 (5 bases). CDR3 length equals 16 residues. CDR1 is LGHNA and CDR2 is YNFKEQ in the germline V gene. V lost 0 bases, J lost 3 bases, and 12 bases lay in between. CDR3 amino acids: CASSQDPGTFNQPQHF. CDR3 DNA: TGTGCCAGCAGCCAAGACCCCGGGACGTTCAATCAGCCCCAGCATTTT.

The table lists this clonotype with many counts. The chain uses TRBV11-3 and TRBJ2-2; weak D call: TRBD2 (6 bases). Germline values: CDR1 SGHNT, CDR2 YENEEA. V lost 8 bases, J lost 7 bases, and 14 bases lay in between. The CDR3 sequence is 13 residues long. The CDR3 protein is CASRGGQGGELFF. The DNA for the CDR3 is TGTGCCAGCCGCGGAGGGCAAGGCGGGGAGCTGTTTTTT.

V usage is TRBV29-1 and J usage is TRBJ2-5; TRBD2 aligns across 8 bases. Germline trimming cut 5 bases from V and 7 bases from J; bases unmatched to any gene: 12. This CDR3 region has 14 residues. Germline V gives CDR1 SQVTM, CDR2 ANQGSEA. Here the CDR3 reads CSVWSGTSFGTQYF. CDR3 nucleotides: TGCAGCGTTTGGAGTGGGACTAGTTTCGGGACCCAGTACTTC.

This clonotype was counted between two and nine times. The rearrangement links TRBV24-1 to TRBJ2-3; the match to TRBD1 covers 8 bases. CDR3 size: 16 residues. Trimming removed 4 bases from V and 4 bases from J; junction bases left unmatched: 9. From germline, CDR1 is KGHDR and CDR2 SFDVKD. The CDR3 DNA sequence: TGTGCCACCAGTGACACCGGGACAGGTACGCCAGATACGCAGTATTTT. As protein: CATSDTGTGTPDTQYF.

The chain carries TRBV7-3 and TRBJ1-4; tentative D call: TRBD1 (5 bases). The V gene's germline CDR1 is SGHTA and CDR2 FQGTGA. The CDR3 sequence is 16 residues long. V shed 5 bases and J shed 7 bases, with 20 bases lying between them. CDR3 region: CASSLSSGTPIEKLFF. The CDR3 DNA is TGTGCCAGCAGCCTTAGCTCCGGGACCCCCATTGAAAAACTGTTTTTT.

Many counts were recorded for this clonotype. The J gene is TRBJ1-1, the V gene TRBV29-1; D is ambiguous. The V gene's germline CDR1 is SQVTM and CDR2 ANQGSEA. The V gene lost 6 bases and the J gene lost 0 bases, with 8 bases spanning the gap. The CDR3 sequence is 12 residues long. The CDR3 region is CSVKTVNTEAFF. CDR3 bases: TGCAGCGTCAAGACGGTGAACACTGAAGCTTTCTTT.

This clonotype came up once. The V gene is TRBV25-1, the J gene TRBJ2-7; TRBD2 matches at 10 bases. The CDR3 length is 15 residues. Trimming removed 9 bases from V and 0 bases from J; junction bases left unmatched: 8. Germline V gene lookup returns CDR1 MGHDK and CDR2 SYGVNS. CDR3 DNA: TGTGCCAGTGGAGTCGGGACTAGCGTCTCCTACGAGCAGTACTTC. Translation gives CASGVGTSVSYEQYF.

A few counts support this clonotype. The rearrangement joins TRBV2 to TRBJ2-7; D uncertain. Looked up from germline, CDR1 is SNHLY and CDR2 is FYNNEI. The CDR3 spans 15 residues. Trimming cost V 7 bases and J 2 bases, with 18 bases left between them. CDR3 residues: CASIKEWVATYEQYF. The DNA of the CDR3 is TGTGCCAGCATTAAAGAATGGGTAGCAACCTACGAGCAGTACTTC.

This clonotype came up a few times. The CDR3 here is CASSLTEHGYTF. The CDR3, as DNA: TGTGCCAGCAGCTTGACAGAACATGGCTACACCTTC. The V gene is TRBV7-9, the J gene TRBJ1-2; maybe TRBD1 (5 bases). This CDR3 comprises 12 residues. Per the germline V gene, CDR1 is SEHNR and CDR2 is FQNEAQ (reference sequence). Trimming removed 3 bases from V and 6 bases from J, with 8 bases in between.

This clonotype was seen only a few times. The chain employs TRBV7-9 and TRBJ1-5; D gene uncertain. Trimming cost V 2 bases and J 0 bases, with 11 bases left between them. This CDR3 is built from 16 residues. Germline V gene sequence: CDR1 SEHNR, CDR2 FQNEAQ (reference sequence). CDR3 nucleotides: TGTGCCAGCAGCTTATGGACTGCCTATAGCAATCAGCCCCAGCATTTT. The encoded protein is CASSLWTAYSNQPQHF.

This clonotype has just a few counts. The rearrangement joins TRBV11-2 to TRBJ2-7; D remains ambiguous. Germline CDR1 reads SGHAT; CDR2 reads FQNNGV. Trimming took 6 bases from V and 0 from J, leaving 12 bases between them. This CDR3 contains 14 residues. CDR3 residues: CASSYGRSSYEQYF. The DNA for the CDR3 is TGTGCCAGCAGTTACGGCCGAAGCTCCTACGAGCAGTACTTC.